This entry lists 27 T cell receptor beta chains sequenced from one sample in a study of T cell repertoires in cytomegalovirus infection. No antigen has been identified for these receptors. TCRdb called the reads again in MiXCR, with one record for every CDR3 protein. The table records 650,000 to 900,000 distinct CDR3 sequences, about 31% of them present only once. This specimen consisted of cultured CD8+ T cells from PBMCs, obtained from culture after CMV antigen stimulation. These receptors were taken from a human donor in good health (CMV status not recorded). Some clones in this sample may be carry-over from other donors' samples.

This clonotype was counted ten times or more. This chain uses TRBV2 with TRBJ2-7, with 8 bases lining up with TRBD1. Trimming removed 5 bases from V and 6 bases from J; junction bases left unmatched: 12. This CDR3 spans 15 amino acids. Germline CDR1 reads SNHLY; CDR2 reads FYNNEI. CDR3 residues: CASSLDRGRPTEQYF. The CDR3 nucleotides read TGTGCCAGCAGTTTAGACAGGGGACGTCCTACCGAGCAGTACTTC.

The chain carries TRBV6-2 or TRBV6-3 and TRBJ2-7, with a possible D match to TRBD2 (6 bases). Trimming took 6 bases from V and 5 from J, leaving 20 bases between them. The CDR3 runs to 15 residues. CDR1 MNHEY and CDR2 SVGEGT come from the germline V gene. CDR3 region: CASRTWEAAANEQYF. The CDR3 coding sequence is TGTGCCAGCAGAACCTGGGAGGCAGCCGCGAACGAGCAGTACTTC.

The chain joins TRBV27 to TRBJ2-7, with 10 positions matching TRBD1. The V gene's germline CDR1 is MNHEY and CDR2 SMNVEV (reference sequence). The CDR3 extends over 15 amino acids. The J segment lost 3 bases and the V segment lost 6 bases, leaving 8 bases of the junction unmatched. The CDR3 sequence: CASSPMDRGFYEQYF. The CDR3 region has the DNA TGTGCCAGCAGCCCTATGGACAGGGGGTTCTACGAGCAGTACTTC.

The chain has TRBV15 and TRBJ1-6, with a weak D call TRBD1 (5 bases). Germline-derived CDR1 and CDR2 are LNHNV and YYDKDF (reference sequence). Trimming removed 1 base from V and 9 bases from J, with 13 bases in between. The CDR3 length is 15 residues. The DNA of the CDR3 is TGTGCCACCAGCAGAGGTAGAAGGGGATCTTCACCCCTCCACTTT. Its translation is CATSRGRRGSSPLHF.

The chain carries TRBV29-1 and TRBJ2-5; the D is unclear. V lost 3 bases to trimming and J lost 1 base, with 9 bases between them. CDR3 length: 13 residues. Germline V CDR1 and CDR2: SQVTM, ANQGSEA. CDR3 residues: CSVELGSQETQYF. The CDR3 DNA follows: TGCAGCGTTGAGTTAGGGTCCCAAGAGACCCAGTACTTC. The full variable domain, completed using reference TRBV29-1 and TRBJ2-5, is SAVISQKPSRDICQRGTSLTIQCQVDSQVTMMFWYRQQPGQSLTLIATANQGSEATYESGFVIDKFPISRPNLTFSTLTVSNMSPEDSSIYLCSVELGSQETQYFGPGTRLLVL.

This chain joins TRBV24-1 and TRBJ2-1; 7 bases are a match to TRBD1. Germline CDR1 and CDR2: KGHDR and SFDVKD. The CDR3 has 17 residues. The V and J ends lost 4 bases and 0 bases, in that order; junction bases with no gene match: 8. The CDR3, as DNA: TGTGCCACCAGTGACCGTAACAGGGGTGGCTCCTACAATGAGCAGTTCTTC. Protein product: CATSDRNRGGSYNEQFF.

The chain is built from TRBV12-3 or TRBV12-4 and TRBJ1-1; D is perhaps TRBD1 (6 bases). Between the trimmed V and J ends, which lost 11 bases and 1 base, there was a span of 23 bases. The CDR3 loop spans 16 amino acids. The CDR3 reads CALPDPRTAWNTEAFF. Here the CDR3 DNA reads TGTGCCCTTCCTGACCCACGGACAGCGTGGAACACTGAAGCTTTCTTT.

This clonotype showed up just a few times. DNA of the CDR3: TGTGCCAGCACCAAAAAGGGGGCAGGCGGCTACACCTTC. The encoded protein is CASTKKGAGGYTF. The rearrangement uses TRBV27 and TRBJ1-2; 7 bases match TRBD1. V was clipped by 7 bases and J by 8 bases; unmatched bases: 10. Germline V gene data show CDR1 as MNHEY and CDR2 as SMNVEV (reference sequence). The CDR3 has 13 amino acids.

The chain uses TRBV5-5 and TRBJ1-1, with 9 bases fitting TRBD1. The CDR3 covers 15 residues. The trim removed 4 bases at V and 5 bases at J, leaving 9 bases unmatched. Germline V gene sequence: CDR1 SGHKS, CDR2 YYEKEE (reference sequence). CDR3 DNA: TGTGCCAGCAGCAAATACGGACAGGGGAGGACTGAAGCTTTCTTT. Encoded protein: CASSKYGQGRTEAFF.

This clonotype was seen ten or more times. The chain has TRBV7-6 and TRBJ2-7, with TRBD1 matching over 9 bases. This CDR3 contains 15 residues. Germline lookup yields CDR1 SGHVS and CDR2 FNYEAQ. V dropped 4 bases and J dropped 7; count of bases not matched to a gene: 11. Written as DNA, the CDR3 is TGTGCCAGCAGCTCCTCGGGACAGGGAAGAGGGGAGCAGTACTTC. Translated: CASSSSGQGRGEQYF.

This clonotype occurred many times. The chain links TRBV7-9 to TRBJ1-1; TRBD1 agrees at 8 bases. CDR1 and CDR2 from the germline V gene are SEHNR and FQNEAQ (reference sequence). V lost 5 bases, J lost 5 bases, and 10 bases stayed unmatched. This CDR3 spans 15 amino acids. The CDR3 is CASSPRAGGRTEAFF. DNA of the CDR3: TGTGCCAGCAGCCCACGGGCAGGGGGCAGGACTGAAGCTTTCTTT.

The rearrangement links TRBV4-1 to TRBJ2-5, with 10 bases aligning to TRBD1. V gave up 7 bases and J gave up 4 bases; unmatched junction bases: 9. The CDR3 consists of 15 residues. CDR1 MGHRA and CDR2 YSYEKL come from the germline V gene. In DNA, the CDR3 is TGCGCCAGCAACTCGGGACAGGGGATCGGAGAGACCCAGTACTTC. This gives the protein CASNSGQGIGETQYF.

Comments on this clonotype: This CDR3 fails to terminate in the conserved phenylalanine or tryptophan, so it likely reflects a read error. The chain employs TRBV6-8 and TRBJ2-1, with D possibly being TRBD1 (6 bases). The CDR3 is 16 amino acids. With 6 bases removed from V and 9 bases from J, the gap between germline ends came to 24 bases. The germline V gene encodes CDR1 MNHGY and CDR2 SAAAGT. Written as DNA, the CDR3 is TGTGCCAGCAGCTCACGTCCCGGGACACGAAGGGGTGAGCAGTTCATC. It codes for CASSSRPGTRRGEQFI.

This clonotype has a handful of counts. This chain joins TRBV7-9 and TRBJ1-2; 7 bases match TRBD1. Trimming at V came to 5 bases and at J to 4 bases, leaving 7 bases not matched to a gene. Germline CDR1 and CDR2: SEHNR and FQNEAQ (reference sequence). The CDR3 contains 14 residues. Here the CDR3 reads CASSPQGGAYGYTF. CDR3 nucleotides: TGTGCCAGCAGCCCTCAGGGGGGGGCCTATGGCTACACCTTC.

V and J are TRBV15 and TRBJ2-1; D possibly uses TRBD1 or TRBD2 (6 bases each). This CDR3 contains 14 residues. The germline CDR1 and CDR2 sequences are LNHNV and YYDKDF (reference sequence). The V and J ends lost 4 bases and 4 bases respectively, with 11 bases between them. The CDR3 sequence: CATSKRGQYNEQFF. CDR3 DNA sequence: TGTGCCACCAGCAAACGGGGGCAATACAATGAGCAGTTCTTC.

The chain uses TRBV6-5 and TRBJ1-3, with 9 bases matching TRBD1. V lost 5 bases and J lost 3; bases outside the gene matches: 5. The CDR3 consists of 15 residues. Germline lookup yields CDR1 MNHEY and CDR2 SVGAGI. The DNA of the CDR3 is TGTGCCAGCAGTAAAGGACAGGGGTTTGGAAACACCATATATTTT. This gives the protein CASSKGQGFGNTIYF.

This chain links TRBV6-1 with TRBJ2-7, with D possibly being TRBD1 (5 bases). V dropped 7 bases and J dropped 3 bases, with 28 bases sitting between them. Per germline, CDR1 MNHNS and CDR2 SASEGT. The CDR3 length is 18 residues. The CDR3 DNA is TGTGCCAGCACCCAACAGGACCTAATAACCCTGACGGGCTACGAGCAGTACTTC. Its translation is CASTQQDLITLTGYEQYF.

In this sample, this clonotype turned up a few times. The CDR3 region is CASMTPGGRNEQFF. Written as DNA, the CDR3 is TGTGCCAGCATGACCCCAGGGGGCAGGAATGAGCAGTTCTTC. This chain joins TRBV6-1 and TRBJ2-1; 8 bases line up with TRBD1. V dropped 7 bases and J dropped 7; count of bases not matched to a gene: 9. Per the germline V gene, CDR1 is MNHNS and CDR2 is SASEGT. This CDR3 region has 14 residues.

The V gene is TRBV2, the J gene TRBJ2-7; weak D call: TRBD1 (6 bases). Trimming took off 6 bases at V and 6 bases at J, with 9 bases between the two ends. CDR1 and CDR2 from the germline V gene are SNHLY and FYNNEI. The CDR3 is made up of 11 amino acids. The CDR3 reads CASRGTREQYF. The CDR3 DNA reads TGTGCCAGCAGGGGGACACGCGAGCAGTACTTC.

The chain joins TRBV19 to TRBJ2-1; 12 bases agree with TRBD2. Germline V gene sequence: CDR1 LNHDA, CDR2 SQIVND (reference sequence). The length of the CDR3 is 15 residues. After removal of 7 bases from V and 4 bases from J, the junction contained 5 bases not matched to a gene. The DNA for the CDR3 is TGTGCCAGTAACCCTAGCGGGGGGGATTACAATGAGCAGTTCTTC. It yields the protein CASNPSGGDYNEQFF.

For this clonotype: One end of the junction is discordant with germline, which a read error may explain. The rearrangement uses TRBV7-6 and TRBJ2-7, with D possibly matching TRBD1 (6 bases). Germline loops: CDR1 SGHVS, CDR2 FNYEAQ. This CDR3 is 16 amino acids long. CDR3 loop: CTSSPPGQGLFNEQYF. CDR3 nucleotide sequence: TGTACCAGCAGCCCACCGGGTCAGGGGTTGTTTAACGAGCAGTACTTC.

This clonotype was picked up a small number of times. V and J are TRBV4-3 and TRBJ2-1; D is unclear. Germline V lookup: CDR1 LGHNA, CDR2 YSLEER. This CDR3 has 13 residues. Trimming took off 0 bases at V and 5 bases at J, with 5 bases between the two ends. CDR3 protein: CASSQEVDNEQFF. The CDR3 nucleotides read TGCGCCAGCAGCCAAGAGGTAGACAATGAGCAGTTCTTC.

The sample holds a few counts of this clonotype. V and J are TRBV6-6 and TRBJ2-7; 7 positions agree with TRBD1. The germline gives CDR1 MNHNY, CDR2 SVGAGI (reference sequence). J gave up 3 bases and V 0 bases, and 2 bases lay outside the gene matches. CDR3 length: 14 residues. CDR3 coding DNA: TGTGCCAGCAGTTACTCGACAGGGCTCTACGAGCAGTACTTC. This translates into CASSYSTGLYEQYF.

This clonotype was observed a handful of times. This chain links TRBV15 with TRBJ1-5; 8 bases align to TRBD1. V trimming: 3 bases; J trimming: 3 bases; junction bases outside the gene matches: 10. CDR3 length: 17 amino acids. Looked up from germline, CDR1 is LNHNV and CDR2 is YYDKDF (reference sequence). CDR3 sequence reads: CATSSLGQGPLNQPQHF. CDR3 bases: TGTGCCACCAGCAGTCTCGGACAGGGACCTCTCAATCAGCCCCAGCATTTT.

The CDR3 nucleotides read TGCGCCAGCAGCCAAGTGTCAACGCGGTCAGGAAACACCATATATTTT. Amino acids: CASSQVSTRSGNTIYF. The chain recombines TRBV4-1 with TRBJ1-3; D ambiguous. The germline V gene has CDR1 MGHRA and CDR2 YSYEKL. V lost 1 base and J 4 bases, leaving 14 bases between the germline ends. CDR3 size: 16 residues.

The chain is built from TRBV7-9 and TRBJ2-7, with TRBD1 matching over 9 bases. The CDR3 contains 14 residues. The germline gives CDR1 SEHNR, CDR2 FQNEAQ (reference sequence). The junction had 2 bases not matched to a gene; V was cut back by 5 bases and J by 0 bases. For the CDR3, the DNA is TGTGCCAGCAGCGAGGACAGGGGCTCCTACGAGCAGTACTTC. This sequence encodes CASSEDRGSYEQYF.

This clonotype showed up many times. The gene calls are TRBV12-3 or TRBV12-4 and TRBJ2-5, with D uncertain. Trimming removed 4 bases from V and 5 bases from J, with 8 bases in between. The CDR3 consists of 12 residues. CDR3 sequence (DNA): TGTGCCAGCAGTTCGGACCGGGAGACCCAGTACTTC. This codes for CASSSDRETQYF.